These 20 T cell receptor beta chains share one sample of origin, sequenced in a study of a mutant IDH1 vaccine in newly diagnosed glioma. The time point was: baseline, week 1 (first vaccination visit). As for treatment: pre-vaccination baseline after standard-of-care therapy. Profiling relied on immunoSEQ multiplex PCR, and the TCRdb table lists in-frame clones only, not all of them. The repertoire holds 20,000 to 25,000 clones, with 93% as singletons. The source material was PBMCs, sampled from a glioma patient treated with radiotherapy, temozolomide or both. These receptors all come from a man aged 40-55 years with glioma.

This clone occurred once. The chain combines TRBV11-3 with TRBJ2-7; D unclear. Germline loops: CDR1 SGHNT, CDR2 YENEEA. Trimming removed 1 base at V and 4 bases at J, with 8 bases between. The CDR3 totals 13 residues. CDR3 nucleotides: TGTGCCAGCAGCTTAGGAAACGTTTACGAGCAGTACTTC. Amino acid sequence: CASSLGNVYEQYF.

This clone was counted once. The rearrangement joins TRBV5-6 to TRBJ2-7; 8 bases line up with TRBD2. The CDR3 spans 15 residues. V lost 4 bases to trimming and J lost 2 bases; unmatched junction nucleotides: 8. Germline values: CDR1 SGHDT, CDR2 YYEEEE. The CDR3 loop reads CASSELAGPTYEQYF. The DNA for the CDR3 is TGTGCCAGCAGCGAATTAGCGGGGCCTACCTACGAGCAGTACTTC.

The rearrangement uses TRBV7-7 and TRBJ2-3; 9 bases are shared with TRBD2. V was pared by 5 bases and J by 4 bases, with 7 bases of the junction left unmatched. Germline-derived CDR1 and CDR2 are SSHAT and FNYEAQ (reference sequence). CDR3 length: 15 amino acids. CDR3: CASSPGTSWADTQYF. The DNA for the CDR3 is TGTGCCAGCAGCCCGGGGACTAGCTGGGCAGATACGCAGTATTTT.

The chain uses TRBV18 and TRBJ2-3, with 12 bases aligning to TRBD2. The CDR3 contains 13 residues. Trimming removed 8 bases from V and 5 bases from J; junction bases left unmatched: 2. Germline CDR1 is KGHSH and CDR2 is LQKENI. CDR3 region: CASGLAGIDTQYF. The CDR3 DNA reads as TGTGCCAGCGGACTAGCGGGGATAGATACGCAGTATTTT.

The chain is built from TRBV30 and TRBJ1-1, with TRBD1 matching over 7 bases. The V segment lost 4 bases and the J segment 1 base; nucleotides outside the gene matches: 18. The CDR3 extends over 18 amino acids. Germline values: CDR1 GTSNPN, CDR2 SVGIG (reference sequence). CDR3 sequence: CAWNPPQGSSIANTEAFF. In nucleotides, the CDR3 is TGTGCCTGGAATCCCCCACAGGGGTCTTCTATCGCGAACACTGAAGCTTTCTTT.

The rearrangement uses TRBV11-3 and TRBJ1-3, with unresolved D. The CDR3 is 13 residues long. Trimming removed 1 base from V and 1 base from J, with 2 bases in between. Germline CDR1 is SGHNT and CDR2 is YENEEA. The DNA of the CDR3 is TGTGCCAGCAGCTTAGGTTCTGGAAACACCATATATTTT. This sequence encodes CASSLGSGNTIYF. Full variable domain (rest looked up from reference TRBV11-3 and TRBJ1-3): EAGVVQSPRYKIIEKKQPVAFWCNPISGHNTLYWYLQNLGQGPELLIRYENEEAVDDSQLPKDRFSAERLKGVDSTLKIQPAELGDSAVYLCASSLGSGNTIYFGEGSWLTVV.

Here the CDR3 reads CASSFAHDRSDYGYTF. The CDR3 nucleotides read TGCGCCAGCAGCTTTGCCCATGACAGGTCTGACTATGGCTACACCTTC. The rearrangement joins TRBV5-1 to TRBJ1-2; D is possibly TRBD1 (6 bases). The V and J ends lost 2 bases and 3 bases respectively, with 17 bases between them. This CDR3 is built from 16 residues. Germline V gene lookup returns CDR1 SGHRS and CDR2 YFSETQ.

V is TRBV7-3 and J is TRBJ2-2; maybe TRBD2 (6 bases). Deletions cut 1 base from V and 9 bases from J, with 12 bases between. CDR1 is SGHTA, CDR2 FQGTGA, per germline. CDR3 size: 14 residues. Here the CDR3 DNA reads TGTGCCAGCAGCTTAAAGACGGGCGGGAGGGAGCTGTTTTTT. Amino acid sequence: CASSLKTGGRELFF.

The chain couples TRBV5-1 to TRBJ2-3; TRBD2 aligns across 8 bases. CDR1 is SGHRS and CDR2 is YFSETQ in the germline V gene. The CDR3 is 16 amino acids. V lost 4 bases, J lost 0 bases, and 7 bases stayed unmatched. The CDR3 here is CASSGSGLGSTDTQYF. CDR3 in DNA: TGCGCCAGCAGCGGGTCGGGACTAGGTAGCACAGATACGCAGTATTTT.

The V and J genes are TRBV7-8 and TRBJ1-5; D uncertain. V was cut by 1 base and J by 0 bases, with 13 bases left in between. Germline-derived CDR1 and CDR2 are SGHVS and FQNEAQ. The CDR3 sequence is 17 residues long. CDR3 coding DNA: TGTGCCAGCAGCTTAGAGCAGTGGCCAAATAGCAATCAGCCCCAGCATTTT. Amino acid sequence: CASSLEQWPNSNQPQHF.

The rearrangement joins TRBV6-6 to TRBJ2-7; TRBD2 aligns across 9 bases. Germline values: CDR1 MNHNY, CDR2 SVGAGI (reference sequence). The trim removed 4 bases at V and 2 bases at J, leaving 6 bases unmatched. The CDR3 contains 15 residues. The CDR3 DNA is TGTGCCAGCAGTTTGACTAGCGGATCGACCTACGAGCAGTACTTC. It is translated as CASSLTSGSTYEQYF.

The CDR3, as DNA: TGTGCCGGGAAAGACAGTAGCTCTGGAAACACCATATATTTT. It translates to CAGKDSSSGNTIYF. The V and J genes are TRBV30 and TRBJ1-3, with a possible D match to TRBD1 (5 bases). This CDR3 spans 14 amino acids. CDR1 and CDR2 from the germline V gene are GTSNPN and SVGIG (reference sequence). V was clipped by 8 bases and J by 0 bases, with 14 bases between them.

V usage is TRBV16 and J usage is TRBJ1-1; D may be TRBD1 (5 bases). Germline CDR1 and CDR2: KGHSY and FQNENV. The CDR3 loop spans 13 amino acids. V lost 5 bases and J 6 bases, leaving 13 bases between the germline ends. The CDR3 protein is CASSATGKPEAFF. CDR3 DNA: TGTGCCAGCAGCGCCACAGGTAAACCTGAAGCTTTCTTT. Full variable domain (remainder filled in from reference TRBV16 and TRBJ1-1): GEEVAQTPKHLVRGEGQKAKLYCAPIKGHSYVFWYQQVLKNEFKFLISFQNENVFDETGMPKERFSAKCLPNSPCSLEIQATKLEDSAVYFCASSATGKPEAFFGQGTRLTVV.

Of note for this clone: The sample contains more than one DNA sequence encoding this CDR3. The V and J genes are TRBV6-6 and TRBJ1-5; a possible D gene is TRBD1 (5 bases). V gave up 6 bases and J gave up 0 bases, with 9 bases separating them. The germline CDR1 and CDR2 sequences are MNHNY and SVGAGI (reference sequence). The CDR3 spans 14 residues. The CDR3 DNA follows: TGTGCCAGCAGCGGGGGGTATAGCAATCAGCCCCAGCATTTT. Amino acids: CASSGGYSNQPQHF.

The chain links TRBV27 to TRBJ2-5; 13 bases match TRBD2. J gave up 5 bases and V 4 bases, and 7 bases lay outside the gene matches. CDR3 size: 16 residues. Germline V gives CDR1 MNHEY, CDR2 SMNVEV (reference sequence). The CDR3 is CASSSWTSGSWETQYF. The CDR3 DNA reads TGTGCCAGCAGTTCATGGACTAGCGGGAGTTGGGAGACCCAGTACTTC.

This rearrangement joins TRBV7-8 to TRBJ2-2, with 7 bases that match TRBD2. Per the germline V gene, CDR1 is SGHVS and CDR2 is FQNEAQ. With V trimmed by 7 bases and J by 1 base, 21 bases remained unmatched. The CDR3 is 20 residues long. The CDR3 nucleotides are TGTGCCAGCACCATCGGACGGATACTCACTAGCGCCGAGAACACCGGGGAGCTGTTTTTT. Translation gives CASTIGRILTSAENTGELFF.

The CDR3 here is CASSPPGSQPQHF. CDR3 DNA sequence: TGTGCCAGCTCACCACCGGGGAGTCAGCCCCAGCATTTT. This chain joins TRBV18 and TRBJ1-5; D is unclear. This CDR3 contains 13 residues. Trimming left V 0 bases short and J 6 bases short, with 6 bases between. CDR1 is KGHSH, CDR2 LQKENI, per germline.

The J gene is TRBJ1-1, the V gene TRBV19, with unresolved D. The CDR3 runs to 16 residues. Germline loops: CDR1 LNHDA, CDR2 SQIVND (reference sequence). Trimming stripped 5 bases from V and 3 bases from J, with 19 bases between. CDR3 sequence: CASSSMERIIHTEAFF. CDR3 DNA sequence: TGTGCCAGTAGTTCCATGGAGCGGATTATTCACACTGAAGCTTTCTTT.

This clone was found a few times. The DNA of the CDR3 is TGTGCCAGCAGCCCCCCAGGACTAGTCAACTACGAGCAGTACTTC. Protein sequence: CASSPPGLVNYEQYF. This chain links TRBV27 with TRBJ2-7; 7 bases are shared with TRBD2. J gave up 3 bases and V 6 bases, and 11 bases lay outside the gene matches. CDR3 length: 15 residues. Per the germline V gene, CDR1 is MNHEY and CDR2 is SMNVEV (reference sequence).

This rearrangement joins TRBV6-5 to TRBJ1-1; TRBD1 is a possible D gene (6 bases). V was trimmed by 6 bases and J by 1 base, leaving 15 bases between them. Germline V gene lookup returns CDR1 MNHEY and CDR2 SVGAGI. The CDR3 is 15 residues long. The CDR3 protein is CASRLGQQKNTEAFF. The CDR3 nucleotides read TGTGCCAGCAGGCTCGGACAGCAAAAGAACACTGAAGCTTTCTTT.